The 31 T cell receptor beta chains in this list originate from one sample, sequenced in a study of cytomegalovirus exposure and HLA in healthy donors. Amplification used 60 Vbeta primers and 13 Jbeta primers. Generated by immunoSEQ multiplex PCR, the TCRdb table keeps only in-frame clones and is missing some. The sample has some 170,000 clones, roughly 79% seen once. The sequencing sample was made of PBMCs. These receptors came from a man between 40 and 49 years old in good health and CMV-seropositive.

A note on this clone: This same CDR3 is encoded by further DNA sequences in the sample. The chain joins TRBV2 to TRBJ1-2, with 7 bases identical to TRBD1. V lost 4 bases to trimming and J lost 6 bases; unmatched junction nucleotides: 5. This CDR3 is built from 13 residues. The germline gives CDR1 SNHLY, CDR2 FYNNEI. The CDR3 protein is CASSARTGDGYTF. The CDR3 bases are TGTGCCAGCAGTGCTCGGACAGGTGATGGCTACACCTTC.

The chain couples TRBV28 to TRBJ2-7, with 7 bases fitting TRBD1. The V gene end was trimmed by 8 bases and the J gene end by 3 bases; junction bases not matched to a gene: 10. Germline V lookup: CDR1 MDHEN, CDR2 SYDVKM. The CDR3 spans 14 residues. In DNA, the CDR3 is TGTGCCAGCTCCTCGGGGCAGGGGGTCTACGAGCAGTACTTC. It is translated as CASSSGQGVYEQYF. Based on the CDR3 plus reference TRBV28 and TRBJ2-7, the full variable domain is DVKVTQSSRYLVKRTGEKVFLECVQDMDHENMFWYRQDPGLGLRLIYFSYDVKMKEKGDIPEGYSVSREKKERFSLILESASTNQTSMYLCASSSGQGVYEQYFGPGTRLTVT.

With respect to this clone: A read error may account for a junction end that differs from germline. The chain joins TRBV7-6 to TRBJ2-6; possibly TRBD1 for D (5 bases). Germline lookup yields CDR1 SGHVS and CDR2 FNYEAQ. This CDR3 comprises 17 residues. The CDR3 reads CASSPVGGSSGANGLTF. For the CDR3, the DNA is TGTGCCAGCAGCCCCGTCGGCGGAAGCTCTGGGGCCAACGGCCTGACTTTC.

V gene TRBV6-1 combines with J gene TRBJ1-2; 8 bases agree with TRBD1. After removal of 4 bases from V and 4 bases from J, the junction contained 8 bases not matched to a gene. The CDR3 consists of 15 residues. Germline loops: CDR1 MNHNS, CDR2 SASEGT. Written as DNA, the CDR3 is TGTGCCAGCAGTGGGGCAGGGGGCCTAGTCTATGGCTACACCTTC. Its translation is CASSGAGGLVYGYTF.

This chain connects TRBV19 to TRBJ2-7; 10 bases line up with TRBD1. This CDR3 is built from 14 residues. V lost 7 bases and J lost 6; bases outside the gene matches: 9. CDR1 is LNHDA and CDR2 is SQIVND in the germline V gene (reference sequence). CDR3 residues: CASKNRDRGGEQYF. In nucleotides, the CDR3 is TGTGCCAGTAAGAACCGGGACAGGGGTGGCGAGCAGTACTTC.

This clone was detected once. The same CDR3 also results from other DNA sequences found in this sample. The gene calls are TRBV7-6 and TRBJ2-2, with D tentatively TRBD2 (7 bases). V gave up 6 bases and J gave up 0 bases, with 14 bases separating them. The CDR3 spans 16 residues. Germline V lookup: CDR1 SGHVS, CDR2 FNYEAQ. This CDR3 reads CASRQTGGPNTGELFF. The CDR3 nucleotides read TGTGCCAGCAGGCAGACGGGGGGCCCGAACACCGGGGAGCTGTTTTTT.

The V and J genes are TRBV27 and TRBJ1-5; 11 positions match TRBD1. Looked up from germline, CDR1 is MNHEY and CDR2 is SMNVEV (reference sequence). The length of the CDR3 is 15 residues. J lost 7 bases, V lost 3 bases, and 5 bases had no gene match. Here the CDR3 reads CASSFLGTGGQPQHF. The CDR3 region has the DNA TGTGCCAGCAGTTTTTTAGGGACAGGGGGGCAGCCCCAGCATTTT.

The gene calls are TRBV6-6 and TRBJ2-1; possibly TRBD1 for D (6 bases). The germline gives CDR1 MNHNY, CDR2 SVGAGI (reference sequence). This CDR3 contains 11 residues. The ends were cut back, 2 bases at V and 10 bases at J, with 6 bases in the middle. The CDR3: CASSYDREQFF. DNA for the CDR3: TGTGCCAGCAGTTACGACAGGGAGCAGTTCTTC.

The chain is built from TRBV5-1 and TRBJ2-3, with 14 bases that match TRBD2. V shed 4 bases and J 4 bases; nucleotides not matched to a gene: 5. CDR3 length: 16 amino acids. Per the germline V gene, CDR1 is SGHRS and CDR2 is YFSETQ. The CDR3 DNA is TGCGCCAGCAGCGGACGACTAGCGGGAGGGGCAGATACGCAGTATTTT. This gives the protein CASSGRLAGGADTQYF.

There are a few counts of this clone. The rearrangement uses TRBV7-3 and TRBJ2-1; 14 bases fit TRBD2. Trimming at V came to 5 bases and at J to 4 bases, leaving 10 bases not matched to a gene. CDR1 SGHTA and CDR2 FQGTGA come from the germline V gene. The CDR3 covers 18 residues. CDR3 sequence: CASSAKTSGRAPYNEQFF. CDR3 bases: TGTGCCAGCAGCGCTAAGACTAGCGGGAGGGCCCCATACAATGAGCAGTTCTTC.

The chain is built from TRBV19 and TRBJ1-5; TRBD1 agrees at 10 bases. The germline gives CDR1 LNHDA, CDR2 SQIVND (reference sequence). CDR3 length equals 15 residues. J was trimmed by 7 bases and V by 6 bases; bases with no gene match: 9. The chain's CDR3 is CASSLPGQGNQPQHF. The CDR3 DNA reads as TGTGCCAGTAGCCTTCCGGGACAGGGGAACCAGCCCCAGCATTTT.

This chain connects TRBV6-5 to TRBJ1-5; TRBD1 might be the D (6 bases). The CDR3 spans 14 residues. The germline gives CDR1 MNHEY, CDR2 SVGAGI. The V gene lost 5 bases and the J gene lost 2 bases, with 10 bases spanning the gap. The CDR3 sequence is CASSTSGGNQPQHF. The DNA for the CDR3 is TGTGCCAGCAGTACATCAGGGGGCAATCAGCCCCAGCATTTT.

V gene TRBV16 combines with J gene TRBJ1-5; D remains ambiguous. The CDR3 sequence is 18 residues long. Germline values: CDR1 KGHSY, CDR2 FQNENV. The V and J ends lost 4 bases and 0 bases respectively, with 19 bases between them. The CDR3 spells CASSPAGRILYSNQPQHF. The CDR3 DNA reads TGTGCCAGCAGCCCAGCGGGGAGGATACTTTATAGCAATCAGCCCCAGCATTTT. The full variable domain, its missing parts supplied by reference TRBV16 and TRBJ1-5, is GEEVAQTPKHLVRGEGQKAKLYCAPIKGHSYVFWYQQVLKNEFKFLISFQNENVFDETGMPKERFSAKCLPNSPCSLEIQATKLEDSAVYFCASSPAGRILYSNQPQHFGDGTRLSIL.

The chain couples TRBV25-1 to TRBJ2-2; 9 bases match TRBD2. CDR3 size: 16 residues. Looked up from germline, CDR1 is MGHDK and CDR2 is SYGVNS. The V gene end was trimmed by 5 bases and the J gene end by 7 bases; junction bases not matched to a gene: 11. The CDR3 DNA reads TGTGCCAGCAGTCTTGGCGGGAGGGCATTCAGCGGGGAGCTGTTTTTT. Its protein is CASSLGGRAFSGELFF.

The V and J genes are TRBV6-1 and TRBJ2-7; 9 positions agree with TRBD1. Trimming cost V 7 bases and J 4 bases; bases outside gene matches: 8. The CDR3 spans 14 residues. Per the germline V gene, CDR1 is MNHNS and CDR2 is SASEGT. The DNA of the CDR3 is TGTGCCAGCACCTTGAAACAGGGGGCTTACGAGCAGTACTTC. It translates to CASTLKQGAYEQYF.

This clone showed up just once. This chain connects TRBV2 to TRBJ1-3; D call uncertain. This CDR3 region has 14 residues. Trimming took 9 bases from V and 9 from J, leaving 21 bases between them. Germline V lookup: CDR1 SNHLY, CDR2 FYNNEI. The DNA of the CDR3 is TGTGCCAGTGGTCCGGGGTCCAGGTCGGGCACCATATATTTT. Translation: CASGPGSRSGTIYF.

The gene calls are TRBV2 and TRBJ2-7; 7 nucleotides match TRBD1. V lost 2 bases and J lost 2; bases outside the gene matches: 3. CDR1 and CDR2 from the germline V gene are SNHLY and FYNNEI. This CDR3 spans 14 amino acids. CDR3 amino acids: CASSEQGVTYEQYF. The CDR3 region has the DNA TGTGCCAGCAGTGAACAGGGGGTGACCTACGAGCAGTACTTC.

The CDR3: CASSFTQGQVAGNTIYF. CDR3 sequence (DNA): TGTGCCAGCAGTTTTACACAAGGACAGGTGGCTGGAAACACCATATATTTT. The chain joins TRBV7-9 to TRBJ1-3; 7 nucleotides agree with TRBD1. Germline V lookup: CDR1 SEHNR, CDR2 FQNEAQ (reference sequence). V trimming: 6 bases; J trimming: 2 bases; junction bases outside the gene matches: 13. There are 17 residues in the CDR3.

This chain joins TRBV5-1 and TRBJ2-3; TRBD2 is a possible D gene (6 bases). Trimming left V 2 bases short and J 4 bases short, with 14 bases between. Per germline, CDR1 SGHRS and CDR2 YFSETQ. There are 15 residues in the CDR3. The CDR3 here is CASSFGAGTPDTQYF. In nucleotides, the CDR3 is TGCGCCAGCAGCTTTGGAGCGGGTACACCAGATACGCAGTATTTT. The full variable domain, rest sourced from reference TRBV5-1 and TRBJ2-3, is KAGVTQTPRYLIKTRGQQVTLSCSPISGHRSVSWYQQTPGQGLQFLFEYFSETQRNKGNFPGRFSGRQFSNSRSEMNVSTLELGDSALYLCASSFGAGTPDTQYFGPGTRLTVL.

This rearrangement joins TRBV9 to TRBJ1-5; D gene ambiguous. Trimming stripped 0 bases from V and 1 base from J, with 5 bases between. Germline CDR1 SGDLS, CDR2 YYNGEE. The CDR3 loop spans 14 amino acids. CDR3 sequence reads: CASSVAGSNQPQHF. The CDR3 bases are TGTGCCAGCAGCGTAGCCGGGAGCAATCAGCCCCAGCATTTT.

This rearrangement joins TRBV11-3 to TRBJ2-1; a weak D match, TRBD2 (6 bases). Germline V gene sequence: CDR1 SGHNT, CDR2 YENEEA. CDR3 length: 17 amino acids. V gave up 4 bases and J gave up 6 bases, with 22 bases separating them. CDR3 nucleotides: TGTGCCAGCAGCTCTAGCGACAACGGCTTCGGGGGCAATGAGCAGTTCTTC. Translated: CASSSSDNGFGGNEQFF.

The rearrangement uses TRBV27 and TRBJ1-2; D not certain. V was trimmed by 2 bases and J by 10 bases, leaving 14 bases between them. CDR1 is MNHEY, CDR2 SMNVEV, per germline (reference sequence). The CDR3 sequence is 13 residues long. The CDR3 loop reads CASSLIDKSNYTF. The CDR3 DNA follows: TGTGCCAGCAGTTTAATTGACAAGTCTAACTACACCTTC.

Here the CDR3 reads CASTQNPSPGAPEAFF. CDR3 DNA sequence: TGTGCCAGCACCCAAAATCCTTCCCCAGGGGCCCCTGAAGCTTTCTTT. This rearrangement joins TRBV27 to TRBJ1-1, with a possible D match to TRBD1 (6 bases). V was clipped by 7 bases and J by 6 bases, with 24 bases between them. CDR3 length: 16 amino acids. CDR1 and CDR2 from the germline V gene are MNHEY and SMNVEV (reference sequence).

This chain links TRBV7-3 with TRBJ2-1; 16 bases map to TRBD2. CDR3 size: 19 residues. Germline V CDR1 and CDR2: SGHTA, FQGTGA. J was trimmed by 10 bases and V by 3 bases; bases with no gene match: 15. The CDR3 here is CASSFYPSGTSGRAREQFF. The CDR3 DNA is TGTGCCAGCAGCTTCTACCCTTCCGGGACTAGCGGGAGGGCCCGCGAGCAGTTCTTC.

This clone has a single count. The gene calls are TRBV5-1 and TRBJ1-3; TRBD1 agrees at 9 bases. Germline CDR1 reads SGHRS; CDR2 reads YFSETQ. V dropped 3 bases and J dropped 0; count of bases not matched to a gene: 10. The CDR3 runs to 18 residues. CDR3 sequence reads: CASSWLTGGRTSGNTIYF. As DNA, the CDR3 is TGCGCCAGCAGCTGGCTGACAGGGGGGCGAACCTCTGGAAACACCATATATTTT.

Worth noting for this clone: At one boundary the junction diverges from the germline segment, which might be a read error. V gene TRBV6-6 combines with J gene TRBJ2-1; 11 bases are shared with TRBD2. CDR3 length: 12 amino acids. Germline V CDR1 and CDR2: MNHNY, SVGAGI (reference sequence). The CDR3 bases are TGTCTTAGCGGGAGGGCGGGAAATGGGCAGTTCTTC. Translating it yields CLSGRAGNGQFF.

This rearrangement joins TRBV5-1 to TRBJ2-3; TRBD1 agrees at 8 bases. This CDR3 spans 18 amino acids. V trimming: 0 bases; J trimming: 5 bases; junction bases outside the gene matches: 14. Germline CDR1 is SGHRS and CDR2 is YFSETQ. The CDR3 reads CASSLDVAGQGARDTQYF. CDR3 nucleotide sequence: TGCGCCAGCAGCTTGGATGTCGCGGGCCAGGGGGCGAGAGATACGCAGTATTTT. The entire variable domain, with the rest obtained from reference TRBV5-1 and TRBJ2-3, is as follows: KAGVTQTPRYLIKTRGQQVTLSCSPISGHRSVSWYQQTPGQGLQFLFEYFSETQRNKGNFPGRFSGRQFSNSRSEMNVSTLELGDSALYLCASSLDVAGQGARDTQYFGPGTRLTVL.

This chain joins TRBV2 and TRBJ1-1; D is unclear. Trimming removed 5 bases from V and 1 base from J, with 8 bases in between. The germline V gene encodes CDR1 SNHLY and CDR2 FYNNEI. This CDR3 has 13 residues. In nucleotides, the CDR3 is TGTGCCAGCAGTAAGGGAGCGAACACTGAAGCTTTCTTT. It yields the protein CASSKGANTEAFF. Filled out from reference TRBV2 and TRBJ1-1, the complete variable domain reads EPEVTQTPSHQVTQMGQEVILRCVPISNHLYFYWYRQILGQKVEFLVSFYNNEISEKSEIFDDQFSVERPDGSNFTLKIRSTKLEDSAMYFCASSKGANTEAFFGQGTRLTVV.

The V call is TRBV5-1, the J call TRBJ1-2; D is uncertain. The germline V and J ends were trimmed by 2 bases and 8 bases, with 13 bases remaining between them. Germline CDR1 reads SGHRS; CDR2 reads YFSETQ. The CDR3 extends over 13 amino acids. CDR3 coding DNA: TGCGCCAGCAGCTTCGACACCCCCGCCGGCTACACCTTC. It is translated as CASSFDTPAGYTF.

This chain uses TRBV19 with TRBJ2-7; the match to TRBD1 covers 9 bases. Germline V CDR1 and CDR2: LNHDA, SQIVND (reference sequence). V was clipped by 5 bases and J by 5 bases; unmatched bases: 7. This CDR3 has 14 residues. For the CDR3, the DNA is TGTGCCAGTAGTCCCGTTGGGACAGGGAACGAGCAGTACTTC. Protein: CASSPVGTGNEQYF.

The chain employs TRBV7-2 and TRBJ2-7, with 10 positions matching TRBD2. Germline CDR1 SGHTA, CDR2 FQGNSA. CDR3 size: 15 residues. Unmatched junction bases numbered 4, after V lost 5 bases and J lost 0 bases. In DNA form, the CDR3 reads TGTGCCAGCAGCCTTAGCGGGGGGAGCTCCTACGAGCAGTACTTC. Translating gives CASSLSGGSSYEQYF.